This T cell receptor beta chain was observed in a study of blood T cell repertoires in COVID-19. Overall study context: From T cells, B-cell-depleted T cells, or PBMCs came the material, which was cDNA or gDNA.

The CDR3 contains 13 residues. V lost 7 bases and J 3 bases, leaving 12 bases between the germline ends. Germline V CDR1 and CDR2: MNHEY, SVGAGI. This table comes from immunoSEQ multiplex PCR, and its TCRdb copy is limited to in-frame clones, with some not included. The table has around 380,000 clones, 81% seen once. The rearrangement joins TRBV6-5 to TRBJ1-2; D not resolved. The TCR originated in a human donor with acute or convalescent COVID-19. The donor label of this sample is uncertain. The specimen was peripheral blood. The CDR3 region has the DNA TGTGCCAGCAAAATGTTCGGAGACTATGGCTACACCTTC. Translated: CASKMFGDYGYTF.